This TCR beta chain was captured in a study of molecular identifiers for immune sequencing clone quantification. Regarding this clonotype: Its cognate antigen is unknown.

Findings and limits, study-wide: In naive cells, under 1% of molecules belonged to clones above 20 RNA copies, against over 97% in effector cells.

Germline-derived CDR1 and CDR2 are SGDLS and YYNGEE. Trimming took off 0 bases at V and 8 bases at J, with 14 bases between the two ends. This CDR3 is built from 14 residues. Previously described methods and listed TCR primers were used for bulk TCR libraries. Using its own MiXCR run on the PCR reads, TCRdb lists one record per CDR3 protein. Among some 100,000 distinct CDR3 sequences listed, 35% to 40% were seen once. This TCR was sampled from a human donor in good health. Some libraries in this study had Jurkat cell RNA spiked in. Sequencing input: naive CD8+ T cells from blood, with Jurkat cell RNA spiked in. The subset was: FACS-sorted CD8+CD4-CCR7+CD45RA+ naive T cells. The rearrangement joins TRBV9 to TRBJ1-2; no clear D gene. This CDR3 reads CASSVGYSPQGYTF. The CDR3 DNA sequence: TGTGCCAGCAGCGTAGGCTACAGTCCTCAGGGCTACACCTTC.